The rows below give T cell receptor beta chains drawn from one sample of a study of shared clonotypes between healthy human individuals. Measured with immunoSEQ multiplex PCR; TCRdb has only the in-frame clones, and not every one. The repertoire has about 700,000 clones, about 91% of them found once; the top ten carry more than 20%. The material sequenced was naive CD8+ T cells sorted from blood. All receptors derive from a man younger than 40 in good health. Both conserved end residues are trimmed from each CDR3. Only some rows state a clone size, as once, few, many or a class for expanded clones.

v_gene,j_gene,abundance,CDR3aa
TRBV19,TRBJ2-3,-,ASSHLTSGRPDTQY
TRBV29-1,TRBJ1-1,-,SVEPGWTENTEAF
TRBV7-6,TRBJ2-5,-,ASSSPQTQY
TRBV7-9,TRBJ2-7,-,ASSRGTSYEQY
TRBV27,TRBJ2-1,-,ASSFGYYNEQF
TRBV7-3,TRBJ2-1,-,ASSLVLAGYNEQF
TRBV14,TRBJ2-1,-,ASSQWVRGGNEQF
TRBV29-1,TRBJ2-7,-,SVIAGTIYEQY
TRBV5-4,TRBJ2-1,-,ASSLDSGMQF
TRBV4-1,TRBJ2-7,-,ASSQGTSGDSRYVQY
TRBV27,TRBJ2-1,once,ASSSAGEYHGEQF
TRBV27,TRBJ2-1,-,ASSYSSVVYNEQF
TRBV11-3,TRBJ2-3,-,ASSFSTGDTQY
TRBV2,TRBJ1-5,few,ASRDGGTGGVQPQH
TRBV6-6,TRBJ2-1,-,ASMRGAVTYNEQF
TRBV5-1,TRBJ2-7,-,ASSLVGINDYEQY
TRBV27,TRBJ1-5,few,ASSPWTTPSNQPQH
TRBV9,TRBJ2-3,-,ASSVGGRVTDTQY
TRBV5-1,TRBJ1-1,-,ASSFRDRGLFPEAF
TRBV9,TRBJ2-3,-,ASSSSGLADTQY
TRBV27,TRBJ1-1,-,ASSPLTGMNTEAF
TRBV9,TRBJ2-1,-,ASSGRFPNYNEQF
TRBV4-1,TRBJ1-3,-,ASSQEYRSGNTIY
TRBV28,TRBJ1-1,-,ASSSPRARGMNTEAF